This TCR beta chain was found in a study of patients and donors after allogeneic stem cell transplantation. V dropped 5 bases and J dropped 7; count of bases not matched to a gene: 7. CDR3 length: 14 amino acids. This clonotype has at least ten counts. TCRdb re-called the RT-PCR reads with MiXCR, one entry per CDR3 protein. The sample yields 920,000 or so distinct CDR3 sequences, approximately 18% seen once. The TCR was taken from a human donor who was either an allogeneic HSCT recipient or a stem cell or donor lymphocyte infusion donor (not recorded which). It is not recorded whose cells these are; they may come from a transplant donor. This chain connects TRBV12-3 or TRBV12-4 to TRBJ1-2; 10 bases align to TRBD1. The sample consisted of blood, either unsorted or a sorted T cell fraction (not recorded which). CDR3 loop: CASSDRGPFGGYTF. CDR3 nucleotides: TGTGCCAGCAGTGACAGGGGGCCTTTCGGTGGCTACACCTTC.